The text below deals with one T cell receptor (beta chain). The antigen remains unidentified. This specimen belongs to a study of cytomegalovirus exposure and HLA in healthy donors. TCRdb keeps only in-frame clones here, not all; method: immunoSEQ multiplex PCR. This repertoire shows 300,000 to 350,000 clones, approximately 85% found once; its top ten account for around 0.96%. The donors were members of the validation cohort comprising about 120 subjects, separate from the roughly 690-subject first cohort. The study, taken as a whole, reports: Among TCR beta chains, those listed as cytomegalovirus-associated numbered about 160. Most sequenced TCRs were rare (though some public TCRs occurred in many donors). The classifier reportedly diagnosed cytomegalovirus status with high sensitivity and specificity.

The CDR3 runs to 15 residues. Germline values: CDR1 MNHNS, CDR2 SASEGT. V lost 6 bases and J 0 bases, leaving 15 bases between the germline ends. The chain combines TRBV6-1 with TRBJ2-7; D might be TRBD2 (6 bases). Specimen: PBMCs. This clonotype was obtained from a man aged 25 to 40 in good health and CMV-seronegative. CDR3 residues: CASRPGTGVSYEQYF. The CDR3 region has the DNA TGTGCCAGCAGGCCCGGGACGGGAGTCTCCTACGAGCAGTACTTC.